The present T cell receptor (beta chain) was sequenced within a study of blood T cell repertoires in COVID-19 (dated by TCRdb to between 2020 and 2021). Broadly, across the study: Samples from collaborators originated in the United States, Italy and Spain and spanned both the acute and convalescent phases of COVID-19. The prospective study material was composed of cDNA or gDNA derived from T cells, B-cell-depleted T cells, or PBMCs. The dataset comprised deeply sampled blood TCRbeta repertoires from subjects exposed to, actively infected with, or recovered from COVID-19. The repertoires were released in a freely available public database intended as a resource for research on the immune response to SARS-CoV-2. Samples came from the ongoing ImmuneRACE study (first 160 participants) plus 1,254 subjects from 6 global collaborators. A de-identified subject ID, COVID-19 status, age in years and sex were almost always included in the sample metadata. HLA class I and class II types, where available, came from metadata supplied by the sample provider rather than from assay-based typing. Paper-wide results and their limitations: The amount of clinical and demographic metadata varied by source and participant and was provided uncurated.

TCRbeta CDR3 regions were amplified from genomic DNA by means of the immunoSEQ Assay, a bias-controlled multiplex PCR. The authors processed their data as follows. Within the assay, amplification of reference gene primers was used to estimate how many nucleated cells each sample contained. To quantify the absolute abundance of each unique TCRbeta CDR3 rearrangement, sequence reads were collapsed and filtered. For each sample, productive Simpson clonality was calculated as the square root of Simpson's diversity index across productive rearrangements. This is the immuneACCESS table as TCRdb keeps it, with only in-frame sequences that have V and J called. A part of the clones is gone; compared with another copy, unresolved V genes explain less than half, and the rest is unexplained. V, J and clone size were drawn from that table, and D and trimming were deduced from the DNA. The sample table contains more than 140,000 clones; only one count was recorded for 85% to 90% of them. Of the sample, about 1.5% falls within the top ten clones.

CDR1 LNHDA and CDR2 SQIVND are derived from the germline V gene (reference sequence). Compared with germline, V lacks 6 bases and J lacks 6 bases; bases without a gene match: 4. The CDR3 covers 13 residues, taking in both the cysteine and the phenylalanine. Of all the DNA, just the CDR3 is kept, 39 bases in frame from base 1. As regards this clone: Its antigen is currently not known. One base away there is no much larger clone; base qualities are not given.

Whole blood was collected in K2EDTA tubes by collaborating institutions according to the institutions' own protocols. Collaborator samples were shipped for TCRbeta analysis as frozen whole blood, isolated PBMCs, or DNA extracted from either sample type. Sequencing was performed on peripheral blood. The clonotype originates from an older woman with acute or convalescent COVID-19. The V and J segments used are TRBV19 and TRBJ1-4; the central 7 bases match TRBD1. This receptor has the CDR3 CASRRGQYEKLFF. The nucleotide sequence reads as follows: TGTGCCAGTAGGAGGGGGCAATATGAAAAACTGTTTTTT.